This T cell receptor (beta chain) originates from a study of T cells in Graves' hyperthyroidism and ophthalmopathy. Study results and caveats: Ophthalmopathy was model-predicted a median about 6.7 months pre-onset.

For Graves' hyperthyroidism to be stable, ophthalmopathy could not progress within 18 months. CDR1 is SNHLY and CDR2 is FYNNEI in the germline V gene. The CDR3 loop spans 13 amino acids. The junction had 8 bases not matched to a gene; V was cut back by 7 bases and J by 7 bases. As regards this clonotype: The antigen remains undetermined.

Amplification yielded TCR beta CDR3 regions, with RNA transcripts as the source. The HTBI set primed first-round TCR CDR3 RT-PCR. TCRdb re-called the multiplex PCR reads with MiXCR, one entry per CDR3 protein. The data contain hundreds of thousands of distinct CDR3 sequences, 35% to 40% of them seen just once; the ten biggest clones take up 8% to 9%. The sample taken for sequencing was blood. The chain carries TRBV2 and TRBJ1-2; 8 bases are a match to TRBD1. The receptor's source is a young man with Graves' hyperthyroidism. The CDR3: CASTRETGVGYTF. CDR3 in DNA: TGTGCCAGCACTCGGGAGACAGGGGTTGGCTACACCTTC.